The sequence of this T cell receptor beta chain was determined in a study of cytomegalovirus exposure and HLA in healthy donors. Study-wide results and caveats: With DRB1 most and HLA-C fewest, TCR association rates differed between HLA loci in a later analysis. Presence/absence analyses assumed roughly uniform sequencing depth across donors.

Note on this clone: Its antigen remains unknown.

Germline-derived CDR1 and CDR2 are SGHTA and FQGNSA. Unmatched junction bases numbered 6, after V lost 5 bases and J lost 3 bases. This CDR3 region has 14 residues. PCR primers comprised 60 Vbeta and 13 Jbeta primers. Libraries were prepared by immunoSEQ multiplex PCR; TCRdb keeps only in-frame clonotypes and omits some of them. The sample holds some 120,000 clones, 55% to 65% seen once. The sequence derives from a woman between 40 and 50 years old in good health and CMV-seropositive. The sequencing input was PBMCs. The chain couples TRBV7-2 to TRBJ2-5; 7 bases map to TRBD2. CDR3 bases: TGTGCCAGCAGCCCTCAGGGAGGGGAAGAGACCCAGTACTTC. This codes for CASSPQGGEETQYF.